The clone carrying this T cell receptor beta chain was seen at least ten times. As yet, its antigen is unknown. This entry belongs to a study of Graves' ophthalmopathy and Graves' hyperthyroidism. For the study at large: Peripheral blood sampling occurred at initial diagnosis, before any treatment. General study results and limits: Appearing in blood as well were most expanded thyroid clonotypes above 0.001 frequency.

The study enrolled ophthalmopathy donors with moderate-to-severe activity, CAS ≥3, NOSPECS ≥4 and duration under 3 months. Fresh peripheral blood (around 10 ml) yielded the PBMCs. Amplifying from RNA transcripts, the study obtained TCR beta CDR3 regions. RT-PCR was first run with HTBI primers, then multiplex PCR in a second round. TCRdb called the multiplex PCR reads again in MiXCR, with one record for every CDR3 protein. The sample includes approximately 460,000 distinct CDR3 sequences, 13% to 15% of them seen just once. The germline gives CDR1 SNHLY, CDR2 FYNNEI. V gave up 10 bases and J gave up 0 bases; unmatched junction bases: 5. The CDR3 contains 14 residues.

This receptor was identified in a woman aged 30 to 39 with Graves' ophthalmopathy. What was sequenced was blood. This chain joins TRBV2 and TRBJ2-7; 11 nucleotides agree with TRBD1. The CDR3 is CAISDRGLSYEQYF. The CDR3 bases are TGTGCCATCTCGGACAGGGGGCTCTCCTACGAGCAGTACTTC.